This TCR beta chain comes out of a study of T cell responses to AZD1222 COVID-19 vaccine (dated by TCRdb to the early 2020s). At the level of the whole study: Because spike-specific TCR depth and breadth did not differ between the two schedules, AZD1222 recipients who got a second dose at roughly 4 weeks were pooled with those who got a second dose at roughly 12 weeks. A total of 230 to 250 trial participants underwent TCR sequencing, of whom about 210 had received two doses of AZD1222 and 26 had received two doses of the MenACWY control vaccine. Trial participants were enrolled into age subgroups of 18-55, 56-69 and 70-plus years, which contained around 150, 28 and 57 TCR-sequenced participants, respectively.

In light of the paper, this sample's time point label describes: baseline before first vaccination. The vaccinee samples were drawn from two UK trials, COV001 and COV002, one of which was a single-blind randomized controlled phase 2/3 trial testing AZD1222 (ChAdOx1 nCoV-19) in healthy adults. For TCRbeta chain sequencing, PBMC samples were collected from trial participants at day 0 and at day 28 after the second dose. The CDR3 regions of human TCRbeta chains were analyzed by immunosequencing. Per the original workflow: Repertoire TCRs were checked for matches against a reference library of SARS-CoV-2-specific TCRs that had been generated using the MIRA antigen-specificity platform. Breadth meant the fraction of unique TCRs that were SARS-CoV-2-associated, whereas depth meant the fraction of total T cells that were SARS-CoV-2-associated. Using the MIRA data, each spike-specific TCR was assigned both to the spike region to which the TCR was reactive and to a CD4 or CD8 class. Log10-transformed breadth and depth values were compared by one-way ANOVA with Sidak's multiple comparisons tests. Here the immuneACCESS table is served through TCRdb, limited to in-frame sequences with V and J called. Missing clones are a known gap in these copies; in checked studies unresolved V genes cover under half, and the rest lacks a known reason. V, J and clone size were drawn from that table, and D and trimming were deduced from the DNA. The sample table lists about 140,000 clones, roughly 90% of them with a count of one. The ten biggest clones cover roughly 6% of the sample.

Worth noting for this clone: Its antigen remains unidentified. No base quality information exists; no much larger clone differs at one position.

Overall study results and their limits: Only 5 to 7 AZD1222 recipients were SARS-CoV-2 seropositive at baseline, limiting conclusions about previously exposed vaccinees. Because no samples from the day 14 peak response were available, repertoires could be characterized only after the peak T cell response. In the small 56-69-year group, the increase in depth fell short of significance, most likely because of low power. The whole spike protein was spanned by vaccine-associated CD4 TCRs, and dominant responses were seen in regions 160-218 and 743-854. Nearly half of unique spike-specific TCRs reportedly recognized epitopes outside regions mutated in the B.1.351 and B.1.1.7 variants. Participants were mostly white British, with more females than males. The authors suggested clonal diversity may have been underestimated. After two AZD1222 doses, spike-specific TCR breadth and depth were significantly higher than at day 0 and than in MenACWY recipients.

Spanning cysteine to phenylalanine, the CDR3 consists of 14 amino acids. The sequence is cut down to CDR3 DNA, 42 bases in frame from base 1. Based on the germline V gene, the CDR1 and CDR2 sequences are SGHRS and YFSETQ. V sheds 6 bases and J sheds 3 bases, leaving 14 bases between their ends. The chain links TRBV5-1 with TRBJ2-3, and the D gene may be TRBD2, 5 bases matching. Sequenced material: peripheral blood, taken on day 0 of AZD1222 vaccination. This TCR was recovered from an adult in good health. The nucleotide sequence is given as TGCGCCAGCACCCTGGGCCTAGCAACAGATACGCAGTATTTT. Translated, this is CASTLGLATDTQYF. Supplemented by the reference TRBV5-1 and TRBJ2-3 proteins around the CDR3, the complete variable domain is KAGVTQTPRYLIKTRGQQVTLSCSPISGHRSVSWYQQTPGQGLQFLFEYFSETQRNKGNFPGRFSGRQFSNSRSEMNVSTLELGDSALYLCASTLGLATDTQYFGPGTRLTVL.